A selection of T cell receptor beta chains follows, all from one sample in a study of PD-1 blockade in classical Hodgkin lymphoma. The method was immunoSEQ multiplex PCR; TCRdb's version includes in-frame clones alone and lacks a portion of them. The table records about 21,000 clones, nearly 75% of them present only once. Sequenced material: peripheral blood mononuclear cells (PBMCs), taken before the second cycle of nivolumab. The receptors derive from a human donor with classical Hodgkin lymphoma. CDR3s include the opening cysteine and the closing phenylalanine or tryptophan. Fields, in order: J gene, V gene, clone size, D gene, CDR3 length, CDR3 protein, CDR3 DNA. The D gene is left open where the match is weak. Some rows mark clone size as missing; the rest say once, few, many or name a class of expanded clone.

J gene: TRBJ2-5
V gene: TRBV7-9
clone size: few
D gene: NA
CDR3 length: 13
CDR3 protein: CASSIGAGETQYF
CDR3 DNA: TGTGCCAGCAGCATAGGAGCGGGAGAGACCCAGTACTTC

J gene: TRBJ2-1
V gene: TRBV2
clone size: NA
D gene: TRBD2
CDR3 length: 14
CDR3 protein: CASSDPSGSDEQFF
CDR3 DNA: TGTGCCAGCAGTGACCCTAGCGGGAGTGATGAGCAGTTCTTC

J gene: TRBJ2-1
V gene: TRBV27
clone size: few
D gene: TRBD2
CDR3 length: 14
CDR3 protein: CASRLAGGPGEQFF
CDR3 DNA: TGTGCCAGCAGACTAGCGGGAGGGCCAGGTGAGCAGTTCTTC

J gene: TRBJ1-5
V gene: TRBV18
clone size: few
D gene: NA
CDR3 length: 17
CDR3 protein: CASSPHPPQVANQPQHF
CDR3 DNA: TGTGCCAGCTCACCACACCCCCCACAGGTCGCCAATCAGCCCCAGCATTTT

J gene: TRBJ1-1
V gene: TRBV11-2
clone size: NA
D gene: TRBD1
CDR3 length: 14
CDR3 protein: CASRRGQANTEAFF
CDR3 DNA: TGTGCCAGCAGACGAGGACAGGCGAACACTGAAGCTTTCTTT

J gene: TRBJ1-3
V gene: TRBV27
clone size: NA
D gene: NA
CDR3 length: 13
CDR3 protein: CASRTYSGNTIYF
CDR3 DNA: TGTGCCAGCAGGACCTACTCTGGAAACACCATATATTTT

J gene: TRBJ2-1
V gene: TRBV15
clone size: few
D gene: TRBD2
CDR3 length: 15
CDR3 protein: CATTTSGRLNNEQFF
CDR3 DNA: TGTGCCACTACGACTAGCGGGAGGCTTAACAATGAGCAGTTCTTC

J gene: TRBJ2-4
V gene: TRBV5-1
clone size: NA
D gene: NA
CDR3 length: 19
CDR3 protein: CASSLTPGGAARAKNIQYF
CDR3 DNA: TGCGCCAGCAGCTTGACGCCAGGGGGGGCTGCAAGGGCCAAAAACATTCAGTACTTC

J gene: TRBJ2-1
V gene: TRBV6-1
clone size: NA
D gene: TRBD2
CDR3 length: 15
CDR3 protein: CASSEIAGGYNEQFF
CDR3 DNA: TGTGCCAGCAGTGAAATAGCGGGAGGCTACAATGAGCAGTTCTTC

J gene: TRBJ1-6
V gene: TRBV7-8
clone size: NA
D gene: NA
CDR3 length: 17
CDR3 protein: CASSLIRTGGFNSPLHF
CDR3 DNA: TGTGCCAGCAGCTTAATCCGAACGGGAGGATTTAATTCACCCCTCCACTTT

J gene: TRBJ1-4
V gene: TRBV18
clone size: few
D gene: NA
CDR3 length: 14
CDR3 protein: CASSPRGSNEKLFF
CDR3 DNA: TGTGCCAGCTCACCACGGGGGTCTAATGAAAAACTGTTTTTT

J gene: TRBJ2-7
V gene: TRBV6-5
clone size: few
D gene: TRBD1
CDR3 length: 15
CDR3 protein: CASSYTRQGPYEQYF
CDR3 DNA: TGTGCCAGCAGTTACACCCGACAGGGACCCTACGAGCAGTACTTC

J gene: TRBJ2-1
V gene: TRBV6-5
clone size: NA
D gene: NA
CDR3 length: 11
CDR3 protein: CASSPANEQFF
CDR3 DNA: TGTGCCAGCAGCCCCGCGAATGAGCAGTTCTTC

J gene: TRBJ2-2
V gene: TRBV14
clone size: once
D gene: NA
CDR3 length: 17
CDR3 protein: CASSQITGSAGTGELFF
CDR3 DNA: TGTGCCAGCAGCCAAATAACAGGGAGTGCGGGCACCGGGGAGCTGTTTTTT

J gene: TRBJ2-1
V gene: TRBV29-1
clone size: NA
D gene: TRBD2
CDR3 length: 13
CDR3 protein: CSVELAGENEQFF
CDR3 DNA: TGCAGCGTTGAACTAGCGGGAGAGAATGAGCAGTTCTTC

J gene: TRBJ2-2
V gene: TRBV10-3
clone size: NA
D gene: NA
CDR3 length: 11
CDR3 protein: CAISEGGELFF
CDR3 DNA: TGTGCCATCAGTGAAGGGGGGGAGCTGTTTTTT

J gene: TRBJ2-5
V gene: TRBV5-1
clone size: few
D gene: NA
CDR3 length: 15
CDR3 protein: CASSLVGGGKETQYF
CDR3 DNA: TGCGCCAGCAGCTTGGTCGGCGGCGGAAAAGAGACCCAGTACTTC

J gene: TRBJ2-5
V gene: TRBV5-6
clone size: NA
D gene: NA
CDR3 length: 11
CDR3 protein: CASSLDETQYF
CDR3 DNA: TGTGCCAGCAGCTTGGACGAGACCCAGTACTTC

J gene: TRBJ1-1
V gene: TRBV28
clone size: NA
D gene: TRBD1
CDR3 length: 19
CDR3 protein: CASSPRQGRVFGSGTEAFF
CDR3 DNA: TGTGCCAGCAGTCCTCGACAGGGGAGGGTCTTTGGGTCGGGCACTGAAGCTTTCTTT

J gene: TRBJ2-1
V gene: TRBV5-1
clone size: NA
D gene: NA
CDR3 length: 14
CDR3 protein: CASSATGGTNEQFF
CDR3 DNA: TGCGCCAGCAGCGCAACCGGGGGAACCAATGAGCAGTTCTTC

J gene: TRBJ2-5
V gene: TRBV2
clone size: NA
D gene: NA
CDR3 length: 12
CDR3 protein: CATFQLSETQYF
CDR3 DNA: TGTGCCACCTTCCAGTTATCGGAGACCCAGTACTTC

J gene: TRBJ2-7
V gene: TRBV18
clone size: NA
D gene: TRBD2
CDR3 length: 16
CDR3 protein: CASSTPGGGSTYEQYF
CDR3 DNA: TGTGCCAGCTCAACCCCCGGTGGCGGGAGTACCTACGAGCAGTACTTC

J gene: TRBJ1-6
V gene: TRBV5-5
clone size: NA
D gene: NA
CDR3 length: 16
CDR3 protein: CASSLAGVVHNSPLHF
CDR3 DNA: TGTGCCAGCAGCTTGGCAGGGGTCGTCCATAATTCACCCCTCCACTTT

J gene: TRBJ2-6
V gene: TRBV18
clone size: once
D gene: NA
CDR3 length: 15
CDR3 protein: CASSPSRAGANVLTF
CDR3 DNA: TGTGCCAGCTCACCATCCAGGGCTGGGGCCAACGTCCTGACTTTC

J gene: TRBJ1-1
V gene: TRBV10-2
clone size: once
D gene: NA
CDR3 length: 17
CDR3 protein: CASSSNLGTAMNTEAFF
CDR3 DNA: TGCGCCAGCAGTTCTAACCTCGGGACGGCTATGAACACTGAAGCTTTCTTT

J gene: TRBJ1-3
V gene: TRBV18
clone size: NA
D gene: NA
CDR3 length: 15
CDR3 protein: CASSPVGDSGNTIYF
CDR3 DNA: TGTGCCAGCTCACCAGTGGGAGACTCTGGAAACACCATATATTTT

J gene: TRBJ2-7
V gene: TRBV29-1
clone size: NA
D gene: TRBD2
CDR3 length: 14
CDR3 protein: CSVLGLAGRYEQYF
CDR3 DNA: TGCAGCGTCCTAGGACTAGCGGGCCGCTACGAGCAGTACTTC

J gene: TRBJ2-3
V gene: TRBV28
clone size: NA
D gene: TRBD1
CDR3 length: 16
CDR3 protein: CASTLSTGGLRDTQYF
CDR3 DNA: TGTGCCAGCACCCTAAGTACAGGGGGGCTTAGAGATACGCAGTATTTT

J gene: TRBJ2-7
V gene: TRBV11-2
clone size: NA
D gene: NA
CDR3 length: 14
CDR3 protein: CASSLGGTGHEQYF
CDR3 DNA: TGTGCCAGCAGCTTAGGAGGGACGGGCCACGAGCAGTACTTC

J gene: TRBJ2-5
V gene: TRBV23-1
clone size: NA
D gene: NA
CDR3 length: 14
CDR3 protein: CASSQTDRKETQYF
CDR3 DNA: TGCGCCAGCAGTCAAACGGACAGAAAAGAGACCCAGTACTTC

J gene: TRBJ2-4
V gene: TRBV11-2
clone size: NA
D gene: NA
CDR3 length: 15
CDR3 protein: CASSLLHVAKNIQYF
CDR3 DNA: TGTGCCAGCAGCCTCCTCCATGTAGCCAAAAACATTCAGTACTTC

J gene: TRBJ2-7
V gene: TRBV27
clone size: NA
D gene: NA
CDR3 length: 16
CDR3 protein: CASSSAGGQQAYEQYF
CDR3 DNA: TGTGCCAGCAGTTCCGCCGGGGGGCAGCAGGCCTACGAGCAGTACTTC

J gene: TRBJ2-1
V gene: TRBV7-9
clone size: NA
D gene: TRBD2
CDR3 length: 16
CDR3 protein: CASSPTGTSDYNEQFF
CDR3 DNA: TGTGCCAGCAGCCCGACCGGGACTAGCGATTACAATGAGCAGTTCTTC

J gene: TRBJ2-7
V gene: TRBV6-1
clone size: NA
D gene: TRBD1
CDR3 length: 12
CDR3 protein: CASTQGAREQYF
CDR3 DNA: TGTGCCAGCACGCAGGGGGCGCGCGAGCAGTACTTC

J gene: TRBJ2-7
V gene: TRBV14
clone size: few
D gene: NA
CDR3 length: 13
CDR3 protein: CASSQGPSSEQYF
CDR3 DNA: TGTGCCAGCAGCCAAGGACCCAGTTCCGAGCAGTACTTC

J gene: TRBJ2-1
V gene: TRBV25-1
clone size: NA
D gene: NA
CDR3 length: 14
CDR3 protein: CASTPSGTHNEQFF
CDR3 DNA: TGTGCCAGCACCCCAAGCGGGACACACAATGAGCAGTTCTTC

J gene: TRBJ2-7
V gene: TRBV5-1
clone size: few
D gene: TRBD1
CDR3 length: 13
CDR3 protein: CASSPGTADEQYF
CDR3 DNA: TGCGCCAGCAGCCCCGGGACAGCAGACGAGCAGTACTTC

J gene: TRBJ2-7
V gene: TRBV10-2
clone size: NA
D gene: NA
CDR3 length: 14
CDR3 protein: CASSEFDTGYEQYF
CDR3 DNA: TGCGCCAGCAGTGAGTTCGATACAGGGTACGAGCAGTACTTC

J gene: TRBJ2-7
V gene: TRBV10-1
clone size: few
D gene: TRBD1
CDR3 length: 15
CDR3 protein: CASSVWTGGSYEQYF
CDR3 DNA: TGCGCCAGCAGTGTGTGGACAGGGGGATCCTACGAGCAGTACTTC

J gene: TRBJ2-1
V gene: TRBV5-1
clone size: NA
D gene: TRBD1
CDR3 length: 14
CDR3 protein: CASTQGAGYNEQFF
CDR3 DNA: TGCGCCAGCACCCAGGGGGCAGGATACAATGAGCAGTTCTTC

J gene: TRBJ1-1
V gene: TRBV4-1
clone size: NA
D gene: NA
CDR3 length: 16
CDR3 protein: CASSQVQGLGNTEAFF
CDR3 DNA: TGCGCCAGCAGCCAAGTGCAGGGACTGGGGAACACTGAAGCTTTCTTT